This TCR beta chain was recovered during a study of T cells in Graves' hyperthyroidism and ophthalmopathy. It was RNA transcripts that yielded the amplified TCR beta CDR3 regions. HTBI primers drove first-round RT-PCR of the TCR CDR3. TCRdb ran MiXCR on the multiplex PCR reads and lists one entry per CDR3 protein. The table has around 720,000 distinct CDR3 sequences, just over 35% seen once; the top ten hold less than 40%. Stable hyperthyroidism: no ophthalmopathy progression over 18 months of follow-up. A roughly 9.3 ml volume of fresh peripheral blood provided the PBMCs. Looked up from germline, CDR1 is SGHTA and CDR2 is FQGNSA. The germline V and J ends were trimmed by 6 bases and 3 bases, with 12 bases remaining between them. This CDR3 region has 15 residues.

The chain couples TRBV7-2 to TRBJ1-6; D perhaps matches TRBD1 (6 bases). The TCR originated in a woman aged 40 to 55 with Graves' hyperthyroidism. Sequencing was done on a sample of blood. The CDR3 reads CASSRTQGYNSPLHF. CDR3 sequence (DNA): TGTGCCAGCAGTCGAACACAGGGCTATAATTCACCCCTCCACTTT.